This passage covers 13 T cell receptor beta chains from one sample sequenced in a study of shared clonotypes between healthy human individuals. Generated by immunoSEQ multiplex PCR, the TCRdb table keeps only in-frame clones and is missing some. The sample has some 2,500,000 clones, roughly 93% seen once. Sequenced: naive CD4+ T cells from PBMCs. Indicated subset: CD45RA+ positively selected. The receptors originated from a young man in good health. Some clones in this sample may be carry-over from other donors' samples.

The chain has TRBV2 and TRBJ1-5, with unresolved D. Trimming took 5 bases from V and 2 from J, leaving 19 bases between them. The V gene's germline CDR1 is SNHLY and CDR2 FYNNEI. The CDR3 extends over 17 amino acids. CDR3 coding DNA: TGTGCCAGCAGTTCTACGATTGGACCTGAGGGCAATCAGCCCCAGCATTTT. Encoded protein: CASSSTIGPEGNQPQHF.

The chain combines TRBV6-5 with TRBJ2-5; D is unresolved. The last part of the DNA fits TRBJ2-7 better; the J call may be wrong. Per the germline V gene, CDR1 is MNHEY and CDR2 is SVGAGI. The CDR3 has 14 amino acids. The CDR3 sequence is CASSTQQNSYEQYF. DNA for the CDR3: TGTGCCAGCAGTACTCAACAGAACTCCTACGAGCAGTACTTC.

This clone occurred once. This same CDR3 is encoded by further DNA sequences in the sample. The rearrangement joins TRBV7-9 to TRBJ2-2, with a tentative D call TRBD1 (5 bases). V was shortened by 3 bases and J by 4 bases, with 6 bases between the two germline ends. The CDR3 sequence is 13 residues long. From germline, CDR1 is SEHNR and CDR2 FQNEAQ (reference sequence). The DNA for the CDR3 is TGTGCCAGCAGCTTGCAGGGCACCGGGGAGCTGTTTTTT. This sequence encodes CASSLQGTGELFF.

The CDR3 spells CASRKQGGGYEQYF. CDR3 bases: TGTGCCAGCAGGAAACAAGGCGGGGGCTACGAGCAGTACTTC. This chain links TRBV6-5 with TRBJ2-7; TRBD2 aligns across 7 bases. The CDR3 consists of 14 residues. V lost 6 bases, J lost 3 bases, and 8 bases stayed unmatched. CDR1 is MNHEY and CDR2 is SVGAGI in the germline V gene.

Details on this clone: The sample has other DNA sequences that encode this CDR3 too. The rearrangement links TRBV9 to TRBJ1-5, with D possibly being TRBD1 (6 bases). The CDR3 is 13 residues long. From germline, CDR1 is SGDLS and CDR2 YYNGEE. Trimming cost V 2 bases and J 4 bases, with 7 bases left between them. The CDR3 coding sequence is TGTGCCAGCAGCGTGGGACAAAATCAGCCCCAGCATTTT. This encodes CASSVGQNQPQHF.

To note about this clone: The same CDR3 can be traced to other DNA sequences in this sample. The CDR3 DNA sequence: TGTGCCAGCAGCTTAGGCGGACAGAATTATGGCTACACCTTC. Residues: CASSLGGQNYGYTF. The chain joins TRBV7-9 to TRBJ1-2; D might be TRBD1 (6 bases). This CDR3 has 14 amino acids. The V end was cut by 1 base, the J end by 5 bases, with 11 bases between. Germline lookup yields CDR1 SEHNR and CDR2 FQNEAQ (reference sequence).

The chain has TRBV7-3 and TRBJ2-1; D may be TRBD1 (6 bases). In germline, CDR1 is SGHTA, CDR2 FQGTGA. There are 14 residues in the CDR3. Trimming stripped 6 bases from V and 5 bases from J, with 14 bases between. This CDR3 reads CASSWGLANNEQFF. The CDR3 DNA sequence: TGTGCCAGCAGTTGGGGGCTAGCTAACAATGAGCAGTTCTTC.

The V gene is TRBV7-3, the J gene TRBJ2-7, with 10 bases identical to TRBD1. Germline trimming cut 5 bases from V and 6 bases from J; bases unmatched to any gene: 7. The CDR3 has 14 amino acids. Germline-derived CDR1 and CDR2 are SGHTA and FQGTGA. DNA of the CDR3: TGTGCCAGCAGCCCAACGGACAGGGGGTTCGAGCAGTACTTC. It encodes CASSPTDRGFEQYF.

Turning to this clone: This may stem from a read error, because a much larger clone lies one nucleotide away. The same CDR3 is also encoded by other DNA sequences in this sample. The CDR3 region is CASSSTDTQYF. CDR3 nucleotide sequence: TGTGCCAGCAGCTCAACAGATACGCAGTATTTT. V gene TRBV6-5 combines with J gene TRBJ2-3; D gene ambiguous. Germline CDR1 reads MNHEY; CDR2 reads SVGAGI. The V end lost 6 bases, the J end lost 3 bases, and 4 bases lay between the germline ends. CDR3 length: 11 amino acids.

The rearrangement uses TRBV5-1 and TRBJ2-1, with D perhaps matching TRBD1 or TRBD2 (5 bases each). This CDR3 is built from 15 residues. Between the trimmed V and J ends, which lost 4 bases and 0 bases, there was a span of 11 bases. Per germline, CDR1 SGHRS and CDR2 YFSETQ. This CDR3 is CASSTGPASYNEQFF. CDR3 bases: TGCGCCAGCAGCACGGGACCCGCCTCCTACAATGAGCAGTTCTTC.

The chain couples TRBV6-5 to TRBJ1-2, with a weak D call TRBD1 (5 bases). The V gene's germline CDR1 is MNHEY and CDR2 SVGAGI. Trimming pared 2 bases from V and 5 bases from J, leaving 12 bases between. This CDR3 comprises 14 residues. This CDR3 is CASSYGLGPYGYTF. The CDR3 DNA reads TGTGCCAGCAGTTACGGCTTGGGGCCATATGGCTACACCTTC.

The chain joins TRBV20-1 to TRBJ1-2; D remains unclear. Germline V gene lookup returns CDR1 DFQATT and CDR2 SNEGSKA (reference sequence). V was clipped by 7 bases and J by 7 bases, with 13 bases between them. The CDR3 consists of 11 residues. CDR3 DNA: TGCAGTGTTACCTTTAGATCTGGCTACACCTTC. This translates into CSVTFRSGYTF.

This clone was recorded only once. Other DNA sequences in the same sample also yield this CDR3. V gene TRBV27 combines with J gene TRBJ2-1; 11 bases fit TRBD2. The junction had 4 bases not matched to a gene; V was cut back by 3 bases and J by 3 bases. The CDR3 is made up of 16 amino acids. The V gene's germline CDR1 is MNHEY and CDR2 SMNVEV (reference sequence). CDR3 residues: CASSFLAGGSYNEQFF. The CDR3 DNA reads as TGTGCCAGCAGTTTTCTAGCGGGAGGAAGCTACAATGAGCAGTTCTTC.